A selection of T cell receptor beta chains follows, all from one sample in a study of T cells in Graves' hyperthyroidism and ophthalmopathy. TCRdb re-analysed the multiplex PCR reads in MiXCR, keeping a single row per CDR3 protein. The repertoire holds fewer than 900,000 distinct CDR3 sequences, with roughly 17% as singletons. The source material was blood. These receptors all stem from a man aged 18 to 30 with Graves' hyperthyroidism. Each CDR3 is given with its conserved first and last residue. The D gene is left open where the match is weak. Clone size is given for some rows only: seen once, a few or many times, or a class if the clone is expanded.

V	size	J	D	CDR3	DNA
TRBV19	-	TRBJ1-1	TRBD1	CASSTIGRTGERMNTEAFF	TGTGCCAGTAGTACAATAGGCCGGACAGGGGAGCGGATGAACACTGAAGCTTTCTTT
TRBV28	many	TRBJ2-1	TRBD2	CASSEASGRLYEQFF	TGTGCCAGCAGTGAGGCTAGCGGGAGGTTATATGAGCAGTTCTTC
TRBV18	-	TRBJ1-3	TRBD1	CASSPGQLPGNTIYF	TGTGCCAGCTCCCCGGGACAGTTGCCTGGAAACACCATATATTTT
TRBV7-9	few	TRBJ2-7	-	CASSLATRGPSYEQYF	TGTGCCAGCAGCTTAGCTACGAGAGGTCCTTCCTACGAGCAGTACTTC
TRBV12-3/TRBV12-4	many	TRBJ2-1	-	CASSLFGANNEQFF	TGTGCCAGCAGTTTGTTCGGGGCAAACAATGAGCAGTTCTTC
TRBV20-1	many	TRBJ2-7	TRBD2	CSASWGLAGGNEQYF	TGCAGTGCTAGTTGGGGACTAGCGGGAGGAAACGAGCAGTACTTC
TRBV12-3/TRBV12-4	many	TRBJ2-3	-	CASSLAGTPTDTQYF	TGTGCCAGCAGTTTAGCGGGTACACCCACAGATACGCAGTATTTT
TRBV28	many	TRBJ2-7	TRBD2	CASSFLASGLGEQYF	TGTGCCAGCAGTTTTCTGGCTAGCGGGTTAGGAGAGCAGTACTTC
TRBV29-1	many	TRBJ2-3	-	CSVTRTDTQYF	TGCAGCGTTACGCGGACAGATACGCAGTATTTT
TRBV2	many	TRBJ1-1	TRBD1	CASSEEGGHAEAFF	TGTGCCAGCAGTGAGGAAGGGGGCCACGCTGAAGCTTTCTTT
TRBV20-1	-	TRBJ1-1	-	CSADRQAAREAFF	TGCAGTGCGGACCGACAGGCTGCGCGAGAAGCTTTCTTT